A single T cell receptor beta chain is shown here with its context. CDR3 length: 16 residues. From germline, CDR1 is SGHRS and CDR2 YFSETQ. V dropped 5 bases and J dropped 5; count of bases not matched to a gene: 11. This sample was included in a study of blood T cell repertoires in COVID-19. TCRdb's copy holds only in-frame clones and misses some; the assay was immunoSEQ multiplex PCR. The sample consists of about 350,000 clones, about nine tenths of them appearing once. This chain connects TRBV5-1 to TRBJ1-4, with TRBD1 matching over 8 bases. The source of this sequence is a woman aged 50 to 60 with COVID-19, enrolled during active disease. Sequenced input: peripheral blood. CDR3 region: CASSSQGGTGNEKLFF. CDR3 DNA sequence: TGCGCCAGCAGTTCCCAAGGTGGGACAGGAAATGAAAAACTGTTTTTT.